These T cell receptor beta chains were read from a single sample in a study of blood T cell repertoires in COVID-19. The table came from immunoSEQ multiplex PCR; TCRdb's copy has only in-frame clones and leaves some out. The table includes a few hundred thousand clones, 88% detected once. Sequencing used peripheral blood. These receptors were taken from a young man with active or convalescent COVID-19. Both conserved end residues are part of each CDR3. Fields, in order: D gene, J gene, clone size, V gene, CDR3 DNA, CDR3 protein. A D gene is named only where the DNA matches it firmly. Not every row has a clone size; where given, it reads once, few, many or a size class.

D: TRBD1
J: TRBJ2-5
size: NA
V: TRBV19
DNA: TGTGCCAGTAGTACCAGGGACAGGCGAACCCAAGAGACCCAGTACTTC
CDR3: CASSTRDRRTQETQYF

D: NA
J: TRBJ2-2
size: NA
V: TRBV12-3/TRBV12-4
DNA: TGTGCCAGCAGTAAACAGTCCGGGGAGCTGTTTTTT
CDR3: CASSKQSGELFF

D: NA
J: TRBJ1-5
size: NA
V: TRBV6-1
DNA: TGTGCCAGCAGTGCCCCGGGACATCTCGCGACCTATAGCAATCAGCCCCAGCATTTT
CDR3: CASSAPGHLATYSNQPQHF

D: TRBD2
J: TRBJ2-7
size: once
V: TRBV5-1
DNA: TGCGCCAGCAGCCTCGGGACTAGCGGGGGAGACGAGCAGTACTTC
CDR3: CASSLGTSGGDEQYF

D: NA
J: TRBJ2-7
size: NA
V: TRBV12-3/TRBV12-4
DNA: TGTGCCAGCAGTATACAGGGTAATCACGAGCAGTACTTC
CDR3: CASSIQGNHEQYF

D: TRBD1
J: TRBJ1-1
size: once
V: TRBV19
DNA: TGTGCCAGTAACCGGGACAGGTTAACTGAAGCTTTCTTT
CDR3: CASNRDRLTEAFF

D: NA
J: TRBJ1-1
size: NA
V: TRBV9
DNA: TGTGCCAGCAGTAACAGGGCTGAGAACACTGAAGCTTTCTTT
CDR3: CASSNRAENTEAFF

D: NA
J: TRBJ1-1
size: NA
V: TRBV4-1
DNA: TGCGCCAGCAGCCCTAGCCCTATAACAGGGCTGAACACTGAAGCTTTCTTT
CDR3: CASSPSPITGLNTEAFF

D: TRBD1
J: TRBJ2-1
size: NA
V: TRBV10-3
DNA: TGTGCCACCGAGGACAGGGGAGACAATGAGCAGTTCTTC
CDR3: CATEDRGDNEQFF

D: NA
J: TRBJ1-2
size: NA
V: TRBV7-2
DNA: TGTGCCAGCAGCTCCCGGGACGGGGGTGACTATGGCTACACCTTC
CDR3: CASSSRDGGDYGYTF

D: TRBD1
J: TRBJ1-2
size: NA
V: TRBV7-9
DNA: TGTGCCAGCAGCCATTTCAGACAGGGTCACTATGGCTACACCTTC
CDR3: CASSHFRQGHYGYTF

D: TRBD1
J: TRBJ1-6
size: NA
V: TRBV2
DNA: TGTGCCAGCAGTGCGTCGTCAGGGGGCGAGAATTCACCCCTCCACTTT
CDR3: CASSASSGGENSPLHF

D: TRBD1
J: TRBJ1-1
size: NA
V: TRBV19
DNA: TGTGCCAGCTCGACAGGGGAAGGAACTGAAGCTTTCTTT
CDR3: CASSTGEGTEAFF

D: NA
J: TRBJ1-6
size: NA
V: TRBV7-8
DNA: TGTGCCAGCAGCCCCGAGGGAGGGCGTAATTCACCCCTCCACTTT
CDR3: CASSPEGGRNSPLHF

D: NA
J: TRBJ1-2
size: once
V: TRBV18
DNA: TGTGCCAGCTCACCCAGCAGGACTGGCTATGGCTACACCTTC
CDR3: CASSPSRTGYGYTF

D: TRBD1
J: TRBJ1-5
size: few
V: TRBV10-3
DNA: TGTGCCATCACTGGACAGGAGGATCAGCCCCAGCATTTT
CDR3: CAITGQEDQPQHF

D: NA
J: TRBJ1-5
size: NA
V: TRBV28
DNA: TGTGCCAGCACCTCGGGGGAATCCAGCAATCAGCCCCAGCATTTT
CDR3: CASTSGESSNQPQHF

D: TRBD1
J: TRBJ1-2
size: NA
V: TRBV6-6
DNA: TGTGCCAGCAGTTTTAACCGGGACAGGGGGTATGGCTACACCTTC
CDR3: CASSFNRDRGYGYTF

D: NA
J: TRBJ1-4
size: NA
V: TRBV15
DNA: TGTGCCACCAGCAGAGATACGTGGGGGGGCGTTAATGAAAAACTGTTTTTT
CDR3: CATSRDTWGGVNEKLFF

D: NA
J: TRBJ1-2
size: NA
V: TRBV28
DNA: TGTGCCAGCAGTTTAAGTCAGGAAGACTATGGCTACACCTTC
CDR3: CASSLSQEDYGYTF

D: NA
J: TRBJ1-2
size: NA
V: TRBV5-6
DNA: TGTGCCAGCAGCTTTGGAACAGTAGAATCCTATGGCTACACCTTC
CDR3: CASSFGTVESYGYTF

D: TRBD1
J: TRBJ1-1
size: NA
V: TRBV19
DNA: TGTGCCAGTACGACAGGGGGAACCTGGAACACTGAAGCTTTCTTT
CDR3: CASTTGGTWNTEAFF

D: NA
J: TRBJ2-5
size: NA
V: TRBV18
DNA: TGTGCCAGCTCACCAACAACCCAAGAGACCCAGTACTTC
CDR3: CASSPTTQETQYF